This T cell receptor (beta chain) came from a study of T cell responses to AZD1222 COVID-19 vaccine. Notes on this clone: Its antigen is undetermined.

Study results and limitations: Most donors were white British and more were female, and clonal diversity was possibly underestimated.

Produced via immunoSEQ multiplex PCR; TCRdb's table is partial and in-frame only. Of tens of thousands of clones in the sample, approximately 84% were seen once. The CDR3 totals 14 residues. CDR1 is KGHDR, CDR2 SFDVKD, per germline. V was cut by 1 base and J by 10 bases, with 12 bases left in between. This clonotype was obtained from an adult in good health. Sequencing used peripheral blood, obtained on day 0 of AZD1222 vaccination. J is TRBJ1-4 and V is TRBV24-1; D is undetermined. The CDR3 bases are TGTGCCACCAGTGATTTCCTGAATCCTGCAAAACTGTTTTTT. Encoded protein: CATSDFLNPAKLFF.